The 20 T cell receptor beta chains below were found in one sample sequenced in a study of response to subunit inactivated influenza vaccine. TCRdb passed the RT-PCR reads through MiXCR, listing each CDR3 protein once. This repertoire shows under 200,000 distinct CDR3 sequences, over 9.5% found once; its top ten account for 29%. These records were also assigned to another study, of T cells expressing NK-cell markers. That paper adds: Generation of TCR beta cDNA was performed by 5'RACE template switching incorporating UMIs.

Specimen: CD8+ T cells sorted from PBMCs, collected 11 to 12 days after vaccination. The receptors derive from a man aged 45-65 years who received an inactivated influenza vaccine.

J is TRBJ2-3 and V is TRBV12-3 or TRBV12-4; D unresolved. Trimming took off 2 bases at V and 1 base at J, with 10 bases between the two ends. The CDR3 has 15 amino acids. The CDR3 here is CASSLRATGTDTQYF. The CDR3 DNA is TGTGCCAGCAGTTTACGGGCGACGGGCACAGATACGCAGTATTTT.

The rearrangement joins TRBV5-5 to TRBJ2-7, with 8 bases matching TRBD1. Germline CDR1 and CDR2: SGHKS and YYEKEE (reference sequence). The CDR3 consists of 18 residues. The junction had 17 bases not matched to a gene; V was cut back by 3 bases and J by 3 bases. This chain's CDR3 is CASSYGTGAYSPFYEQYF. CDR3 nucleotides: TGTGCCAGCAGCTACGGGACAGGCGCCTATTCTCCATTCTACGAGCAGTACTTC.

The chain recombines TRBV12-3 or TRBV12-4 with TRBJ1-4; possibly TRBD1 for D (5 bases). The CDR3 has 13 amino acids. V shed 2 bases and J shed 8 bases, with 9 bases lying between them. The CDR3 DNA is TGTGCCAGCAGTTTACAGGGATACGAAAAACTGTTTTTT. Translating it yields CASSLQGYEKLFF.

The chain carries TRBV5-4 and TRBJ2-7; no clear D. Germline values: CDR1 SGHNT, CDR2 YYREEE (reference sequence). V lost 4 bases and J lost 6, with 14 bases in between. CDR3 size: 13 residues. This chain's CDR3 is CASSIGQLGEQYF. The CDR3 nucleotides are TGTGCCAGCAGCATCGGCCAACTCGGCGAGCAGTACTTC. The whole variable domain, remainder taken from reference TRBV5-4 and TRBJ2-7, is ETGVTQSPTHLIKTRGQQVTLRCSSQSGHNTVSWYQQALGQGPQFIFQYYREEENGRGNFPPRFSGLQFPNYSSELNVNALELDDSALYLCASSIGQLGEQYFGPGTRLTVT.

In regard to this clonotype: A read error may explain this, as a much larger clone is one base away. The chain has TRBV20-1 and TRBJ1-2; D gene unclear. Trimming pared 2 bases from V and 4 bases from J, leaving 11 bases between. The germline V gene encodes CDR1 DFQATT and CDR2 SNEGSKA (reference sequence). The CDR3 spans 13 residues. The CDR3, as DNA: TGCAGTGCTAGACTGAGAGAGATCTATGGCTACACCTTC. It translates to CSARLREIYGYTF.

The sample holds a few counts of this clonotype. The chain uses TRBV7-9 and TRBJ2-2, with 7 nucleotides matching TRBD1. In germline, CDR1 is SEHNR, CDR2 FQNEAQ (reference sequence). Unmatched junction bases numbered 7, after V lost 5 bases and J lost 4 bases. This CDR3 region has 15 residues. The CDR3, as DNA: TGTGCCAGCAGCACTACAGGGGTGAGCACCGGGGAGCTGTTTTTT. This codes for CASSTTGVSTGELFF.

The chain combines TRBV12-3 or TRBV12-4 with TRBJ1-5; unclear D gene. CDR3 length equals 14 residues. Trimming took off 4 bases at V and 0 bases at J, with 7 bases between the two ends. CDR3 loop: CASSSHYSNQPQHF. The CDR3 nucleotides read TGTGCCAGCAGTTCCCACTATAGCAATCAGCCCCAGCATTTT.

The V and J genes are TRBV12-3 or TRBV12-4 and TRBJ2-7; 7 bases map to TRBD1. The CDR3 has 17 amino acids. The V and J ends lost 3 bases and 7 bases, in that order; junction bases with no gene match: 18. For the CDR3, the DNA is TGTGCCAGCAGTTTGGAAACGACAGGGACAACGACGGGGGAGCAGTACTTC. It is translated as CASSLETTGTTTGEQYF.

This clonotype has just a few counts. The V and J genes are TRBV6-5 and TRBJ2-1; TRBD2 agrees at 8 bases. This CDR3 spans 15 amino acids. The germline gives CDR1 MNHEY, CDR2 SVGAGI. V lost 4 bases to trimming and J lost 9 bases; unmatched junction nucleotides: 11. DNA for the CDR3: TGTGCCAGCAGTTCTAGCGGGTCGGCGCTGCGTGAGCAGTTCTTC. It is translated as CASSSSGSALREQFF.

This clonotype was picked up many times. This sequence joins TRBV29-1 and TRBJ2-3; 9 positions agree with TRBD2. The CDR3 has 15 residues. With V trimmed by 0 bases and J by 3 bases, 4 bases remained unmatched. Per the germline V gene, CDR1 is SQVTM and CDR2 is ANQGSEA. CDR3 in amino acids: CSVEDRGGGTDTQYF. For the CDR3, the DNA is TGCAGCGTTGAAGACCGCGGGGGGGGTACAGATACGCAGTATTTT.

The rearrangement joins TRBV9 to TRBJ2-2; 8 bases agree with TRBD2. Germline-derived CDR1 and CDR2 are SGDLS and YYNGEE. V lost 4 bases and J lost 6; bases outside the gene matches: 8. CDR3 length: 15 amino acids. CDR3 coding DNA: TGTGCCAGCAGCAGGAGCGGGAGCCTAGCCGGGGAGCTGTTTTTT. It specifies CASSRSGSLAGELFF.

This clonotype occurred once. CDR3 nucleotide sequence: TGCAGCGTGGGTCCCGAATCGGCAGGGGGGACCGGGGAGCTGTTTTTT. It encodes CSVGPESAGGTGELFF. This sequence joins TRBV29-1 and TRBJ2-2, with a possible D match to TRBD1 (7 bases). Germline V CDR1 and CDR2: SQVTM, ANQGSEA. This CDR3 has 16 residues. V was trimmed by 6 bases and J by 5 bases, leaving 22 bases between them.

This clonotype was recorded at least ten times. The chain employs TRBV25-1 and TRBJ2-7; perhaps TRBD2 as D (5 bases). V was shortened by 1 base and J by 1 base, with 17 bases between the two germline ends. Germline-derived CDR1 and CDR2 are MGHDK and SYGVNS. The CDR3 length is 17 residues. CDR3 protein: CASSEFNDGGGSYEQYF. CDR3 DNA: TGTGCCAGCAGTGAATTTAATGATGGAGGCGGATCCTACGAGCAGTACTTC.

This clonotype was detected only a few times. The V and J genes are TRBV28 and TRBJ2-5; D gene unclear. Germline CDR1 reads MDHEN; CDR2 reads SYDVKM. This CDR3 has 13 residues. The ends were cut back, 3 bases at V and 2 bases at J, with 7 bases in the middle. The CDR3 reads CASSFPWQETQYF. The CDR3 DNA is TGTGCCAGCAGTTTTCCCTGGCAAGAGACCCAGTACTTC.

The genes are TRBV5-6 and TRBJ1-2; D gene unclear. V dropped 7 bases and J dropped 6 bases, with 13 bases sitting between them. This CDR3 region has 12 residues. The V gene's germline CDR1 is SGHDT and CDR2 YYEEEE. DNA for the CDR3: TGTGCCAGCGCACCCGGAGAGAATGGCTACACCTTC. Its protein is CASAPGENGYTF.

This clonotype was detected a few times. The chain recombines TRBV4-1 with TRBJ2-3; perhaps TRBD1 as D (8 bases). CDR3 size: 23 residues. V was clipped by 0 bases and J by 2 bases, with 33 bases between them. Germline loops: CDR1 MGHRA, CDR2 YSYEKL. In nucleotides, the CDR3 is TGCGCCAGCAGCCAAGATCTCGGGTGGGTGGACAGGGCTGCGCGGGAGTACACAGATACGCAGTATTTT. It encodes CASSQDLGWVDRAAREYTDTQYF.

In this sample, this clonotype turned up a few times. The gene calls are TRBV2 and TRBJ2-1; 9 bases line up with TRBD1. V was pared by 2 bases and J by 8 bases, with 10 bases of the junction left unmatched. The CDR3 extends over 16 amino acids. The germline CDR1 and CDR2 sequences are SNHLY and FYNNEI. The CDR3 loop is CASSEIPGTGLDEQFF. The CDR3 region has the DNA TGTGCCAGCAGTGAAATCCCCGGGACAGGGTTGGATGAGCAGTTCTTC. The complete variable domain, with remaining parts taken from reference TRBV2 and TRBJ2-1, reads EPEVTQTPSHQVTQMGQEVILRCVPISNHLYFYWYRQILGQKVEFLVSFYNNEISEKSEIFDDQFSVERPDGSNFTLKIRSTKLEDSAMYFCASSEIPGTGLDEQFFGPGTRLTVL.

This clonotype has only a few counts. The chain recombines TRBV12-3 or TRBV12-4 with TRBJ2-7; a weak D match, TRBD1 (6 bases). This CDR3 contains 12 residues. The V and J ends lost 2 bases and 11 bases respectively, with 13 bases between them. In DNA, the CDR3 is TGTGCCAGCAGTTTATCTCGGACAGAAAAGTACTTC. This gives the protein CASSLSRTEKYF.

This clonotype was observed a few times. This chain uses TRBV4-3 with TRBJ2-3, with unresolved D. Trimming stripped 0 bases from V and 6 bases from J, with 10 bases between. The CDR3 sequence is 14 residues long. CDR1 LGHNA and CDR2 YSLEER come from the germline V gene. In nucleotides, the CDR3 is TGCGCCAGCAGCCAAGATCTCTCGGAGGATACGCAGTATTTT. It is translated as CASSQDLSEDTQYF.

The chain is built from TRBV15 and TRBJ2-5; TRBD1 is a possible D gene (5 bases). Germline values: CDR1 LNHNV, CDR2 YYDKDF (reference sequence). The CDR3 contains 16 residues. The V end lost 1 base, the J end lost 4 bases, and 16 bases lay between the germline ends. CDR3 bases: TGTGCCACCAGCAGAGTTAGGCAGGGCGGACGAGAGACCCAGTACTTC. It codes for CATSRVRQGGRETQYF.